Following are 20 T cell receptor beta chains from one sample sequenced in a study of CXCR3-negative and CXCR3-positive naive CD8 T cells (dated by TCRdb to about 2019). The sequencer was a NextSeq 550. The Human TCR Profiling Kit (MiLaboratory) was used to make UMI-labeled 5' RACE TRB cDNA libraries. TCRdb reprocessed the sequencing reads and holds a single record per CDR3 protein sequence, with no DNA. The sample's own table lists some 140,000 distinct CDR3 sequences. The ten largest clones capture approximately 0.46% of the sample. Results the study describes overall, beyond this receptor: Compared with CXCR3-negative naive cells, CXCR3-positive naive cells had TRB CDR3s with higher hydrophobicity (lower Kidera factor 4), lower energy, and higher strength and volume indices.

The antigens for these receptors are not known. Sequencing used naive CXCR3+ CD8+ T cells from blood. The cell subset or site label corresponds to: CD45RO-CCR7+CD27+CD95- naive CD8+ T cells expressing CXCR3 (TNR3+). These receptors were collected from a human donor in good health. Some clones in this sample may be carry-over from other donors' samples.

The chain uses TRBV29-1 and TRBJ2-1; TCRdb selects TRBD2, and the lack of DNA leaves this call unchecked. The length of the CDR3 is 14 residues. Germline-derived CDR1 and CDR2 are SQVTM and ANQGSEA. This CDR3 reads CSVDRRGGYNEQFF.

The V and J genes are TRBV20-1 and TRBJ1-6; the D call from TCRdb, TRBD1, cannot be confirmed without DNA. The CDR3 sequence is 18 residues long. CDR1 and CDR2 (germline): DFQATT, SNEGSKA (reference sequence). The CDR3 is CSAREQGRRVSYNSPLHF.

The chain is built from TRBV4-1 and TRBJ2-2; TCRdb returns TRBD1, unconfirmable since there is no DNA. The CDR3 totals 18 residues. CDR1 is MGHRA, CDR2 YSYEKL, per germline. This chain's CDR3 is CASSQFPGTGGRTGELFF.

This chain uses TRBV9 with TRBJ2-5. Germline-derived CDR1 and CDR2 are SGDLS and YYNGEE. This CDR3 comprises 14 residues. Here the CDR3 reads CASSANSDQETQYF.

The chain uses TRBV7-9 and TRBJ2-7; the D gene TCRdb calls, TRBD2, cannot be checked with no DNA. The CDR3 spans 13 residues. Germline assignment: CDR1 SEHNR and CDR2 FQNEAQ (reference sequence). The CDR3 sequence: CASSLGSSGEQYF.

The V call is TRBV6-6, the J call TRBJ2-2; the D call from TCRdb, TRBD1, cannot be confirmed without DNA. This CDR3 has 14 residues. Germline CDR1 reads MNHNY; CDR2 reads SVGAGI (reference sequence). CDR3 amino acids: CASSYGTGTGELFF.

The chain employs TRBV29-1 and TRBJ2-2. This CDR3 is built from 12 residues. The germline gives CDR1 SQVTM, CDR2 ANQGSEA. CDR3 sequence reads: CSVEDRPGELFF.

The chain is built from TRBV6-2 or TRBV6-3 and TRBJ2-1; no DNA is available, so the TRBD2 call from TCRdb remains unchecked. The CDR3 totals 15 residues. Germline CDR1 and CDR2: MNHEY and SVGEGT. Here the CDR3 reads CASSPLAGGVNEQFF.

V usage is TRBV5-4 and J usage is TRBJ2-7; TCRdb's assignment of TRBD2 cannot be checked, as there is no DNA. Per the germline V gene, CDR1 is SGHNT and CDR2 is YYREEE (reference sequence). The CDR3 covers 14 residues. Here the CDR3 reads CASSRREGSYEQYF.

The genes are TRBV27 and TRBJ1-6; the D call from TCRdb, TRBD1, cannot be confirmed without DNA. The germline V gene encodes CDR1 MNHEY and CDR2 SMNVEV (reference sequence). CDR3 length: 16 residues. The CDR3 here is CASNHTPGQGNSPLHF.

The chain is built from TRBV19 and TRBJ2-7; the D call of TRBD2 rests on TCRdb alone, since no DNA is present to check it. There are 19 residues in the CDR3. Looked up from germline, CDR1 is LNHDA and CDR2 is SQIVND (reference sequence). This CDR3 reads CASSITVGLAGGPTYEQYF.

V and J are TRBV6-1 and TRBJ2-2; without DNA, the TCRdb call of TRBD1 cannot be checked. Germline CDR1 MNHNS, CDR2 SASEGT. This CDR3 contains 16 residues. The CDR3 here is CASSKTGWANTGELFF.

The chain joins TRBV6-6 to TRBJ2-4; with no DNA, the TCRdb D assignment of TRBD2 cannot be verified. Germline CDR1 and CDR2: MNHNY and SVGAGI (reference sequence). The CDR3 consists of 19 residues. CDR3 amino acids: CASSYTHAGTQLAKNIQYF.

This chain joins TRBV25-1 and TRBJ2-2; TCRdb designates TRBD1, a call that cannot be tested without DNA. The V gene's germline CDR1 is MGHDK and CDR2 SYGVNS. CDR3 length equals 14 residues. CDR3 region: CASNLGTNTGELFF.

The chain joins TRBV24-1 to TRBJ2-1; TCRdb proposes TRBD2, but this gene call is untestable without DNA. The length of the CDR3 is 17 residues. Germline V lookup: CDR1 KGHDR, CDR2 SFDVKD. CDR3 sequence reads: CATSDAYTSGPYNEQFF.

The chain has TRBV14 and TRBJ1-3; TCRdb's D gene call, TRBD1, goes unchecked for lack of DNA. Germline loops: CDR1 SGHDN, CDR2 FVKESK. This CDR3 region has 17 residues. CDR3: CASSPPFSGGEGNTIYF.

V is TRBV4-1 and J is TRBJ1-1. This CDR3 contains 15 residues. Per germline, CDR1 MGHRA and CDR2 YSYEKL. The CDR3 is CASSQVPDGYTEAFF.

The chain recombines TRBV21-1 with TRBJ2-4. TRBV21-1 is noted as a pseudogene. The CDR3 has 14 amino acids. CDR3 residues: CASFVKLARNIQYF.

The chain employs TRBV5-1 and TRBJ2-2. From germline, CDR1 is SGHRS and CDR2 YFSETQ. CDR3 length equals 15 residues. The CDR3 region is CASSFGQGRNGELFF. The full variable domain, in which reference TRBV5-1 and TRBJ2-2 provide the parts outside the CDR3, is KAGVTQTPRYLIKTRGQQVTLSCSPISGHRSVSWYQQTPGQGLQFLFEYFSETQRNKGNFPGRFSGRQFSNSRSEMNVSTLELGDSALYLCASSFGQGRNGELFFGEGSRLTVL.

V gene TRBV7-8 combines with J gene TRBJ2-3; the TCRdb call, TRBD1, lacks DNA for checking. CDR1 is SGHVS, CDR2 FQNEAQ, per germline. The CDR3 consists of 15 residues. The CDR3 spells CASSHSGRQTDTQYF. The full variable domain, its missing parts supplied by reference TRBV7-8 and TRBJ2-3, is GAGVSQSPRYKVAKRGQDVALRCDPISGHVSLFWYQQALGQGPEFLTYFQNEAQLDKSGLPSDRFFAERPEGSVSTLKIQRTQQEDSAVYLCASSHSGRQTDTQYFGPGTRLTVL.